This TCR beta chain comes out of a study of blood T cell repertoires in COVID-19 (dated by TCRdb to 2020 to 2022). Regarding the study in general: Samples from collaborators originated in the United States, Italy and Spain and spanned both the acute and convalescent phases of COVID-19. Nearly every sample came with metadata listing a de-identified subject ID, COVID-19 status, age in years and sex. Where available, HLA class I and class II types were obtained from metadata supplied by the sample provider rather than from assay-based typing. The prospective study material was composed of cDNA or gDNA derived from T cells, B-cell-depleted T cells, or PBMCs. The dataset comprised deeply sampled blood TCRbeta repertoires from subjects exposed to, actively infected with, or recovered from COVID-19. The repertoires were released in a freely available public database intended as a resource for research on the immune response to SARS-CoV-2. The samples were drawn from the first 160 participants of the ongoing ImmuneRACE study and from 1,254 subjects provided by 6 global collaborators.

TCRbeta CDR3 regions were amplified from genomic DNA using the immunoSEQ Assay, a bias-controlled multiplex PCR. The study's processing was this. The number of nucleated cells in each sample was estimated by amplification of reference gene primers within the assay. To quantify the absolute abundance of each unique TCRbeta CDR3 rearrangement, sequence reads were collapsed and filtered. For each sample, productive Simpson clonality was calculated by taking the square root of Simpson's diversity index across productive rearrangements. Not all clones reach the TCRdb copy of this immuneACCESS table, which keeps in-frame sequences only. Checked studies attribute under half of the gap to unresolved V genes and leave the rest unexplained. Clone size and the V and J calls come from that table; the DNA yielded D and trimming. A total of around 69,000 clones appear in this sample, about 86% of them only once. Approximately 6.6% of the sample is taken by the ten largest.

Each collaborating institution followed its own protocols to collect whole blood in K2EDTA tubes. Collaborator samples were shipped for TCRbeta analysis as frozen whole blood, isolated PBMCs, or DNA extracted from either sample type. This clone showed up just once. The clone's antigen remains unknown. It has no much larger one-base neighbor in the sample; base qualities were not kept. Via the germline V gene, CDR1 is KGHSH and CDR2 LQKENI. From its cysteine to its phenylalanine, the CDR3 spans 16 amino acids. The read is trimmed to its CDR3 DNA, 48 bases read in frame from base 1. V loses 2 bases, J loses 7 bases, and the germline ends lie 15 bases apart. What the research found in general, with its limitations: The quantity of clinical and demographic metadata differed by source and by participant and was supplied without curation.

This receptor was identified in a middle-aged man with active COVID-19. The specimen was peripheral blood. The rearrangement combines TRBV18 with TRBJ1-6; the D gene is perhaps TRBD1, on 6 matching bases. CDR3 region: CASSPRTAAGNSPLHF. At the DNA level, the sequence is TGTGCCAGCTCACCAAGGACAGCCGCTGGAAATTCACCCCTCCACTTT.